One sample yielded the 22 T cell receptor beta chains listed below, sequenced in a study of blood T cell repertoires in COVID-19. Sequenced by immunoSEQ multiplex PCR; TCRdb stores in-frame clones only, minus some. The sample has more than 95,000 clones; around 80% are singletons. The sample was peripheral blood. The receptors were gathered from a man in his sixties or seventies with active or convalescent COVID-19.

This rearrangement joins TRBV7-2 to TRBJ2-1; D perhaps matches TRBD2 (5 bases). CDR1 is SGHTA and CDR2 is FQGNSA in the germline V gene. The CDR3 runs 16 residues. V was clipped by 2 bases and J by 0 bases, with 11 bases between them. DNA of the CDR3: TGTGCCAGCAGCTTAATTCCGGGGAGCTCCTACAATGAGCAGTTCTTC. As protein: CASSLIPGSSYNEQFF. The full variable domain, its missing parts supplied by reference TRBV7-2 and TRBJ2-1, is GAGVSQSPSNKVTEKGKDVELRCDPISGHTALYWYRQSLGQGLEFLIYFQGNSAPDKSGLPSDRFSAERTGGSVSTLTIQRTQQEDSAVYLCASSLIPGSSYNEQFFGPGTRLTVL.

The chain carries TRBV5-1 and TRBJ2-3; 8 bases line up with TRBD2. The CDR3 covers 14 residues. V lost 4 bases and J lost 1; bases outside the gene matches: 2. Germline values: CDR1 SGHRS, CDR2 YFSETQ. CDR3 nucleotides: TGCGCCAGCAGCGGGCGGGAGGGCACAGATACGCAGTATTTT. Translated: CASSGREGTDTQYF.

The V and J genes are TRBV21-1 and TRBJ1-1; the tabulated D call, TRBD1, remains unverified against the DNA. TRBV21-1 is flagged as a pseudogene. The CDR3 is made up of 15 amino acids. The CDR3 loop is CASSDQGVGSTEAFF. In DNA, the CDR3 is TGTGCCAGCAGCGATCAGGGGGTCGGTAGCACTGAAGCTTTCTTT.

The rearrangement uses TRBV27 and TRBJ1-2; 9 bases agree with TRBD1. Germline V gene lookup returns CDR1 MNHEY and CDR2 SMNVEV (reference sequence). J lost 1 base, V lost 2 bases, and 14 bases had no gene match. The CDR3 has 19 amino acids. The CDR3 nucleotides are TGTGCCAGCAGTTTAAAGGGGGACAGGGTTTCACCGAGTAACTATGGCTACACCTTC. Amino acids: CASSLKGDRVSPSNYGYTF.

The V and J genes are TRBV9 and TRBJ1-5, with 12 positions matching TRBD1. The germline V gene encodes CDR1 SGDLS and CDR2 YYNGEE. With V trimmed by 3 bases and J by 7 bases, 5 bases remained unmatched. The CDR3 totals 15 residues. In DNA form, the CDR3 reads TGTGCCAGCAGCGAGGGACAGGGGGCTTGGCAGCCCCAGCATTTT. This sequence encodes CASSEGQGAWQPQHF.

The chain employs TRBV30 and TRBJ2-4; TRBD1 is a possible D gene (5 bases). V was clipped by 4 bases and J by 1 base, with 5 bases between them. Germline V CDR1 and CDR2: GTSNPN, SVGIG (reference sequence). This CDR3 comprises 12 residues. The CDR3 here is CAWNRAKNIQYF. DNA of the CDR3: TGTGCCTGGAACAGGGCCAAAAACATTCAGTACTTC.

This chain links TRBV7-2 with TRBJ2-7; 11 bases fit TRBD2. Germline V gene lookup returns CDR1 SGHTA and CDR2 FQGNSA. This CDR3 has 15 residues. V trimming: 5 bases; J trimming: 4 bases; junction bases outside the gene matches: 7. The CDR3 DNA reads TGTGCCAGCAGCGGAAGGGCTAGCGGGGGGTACGAGCAGTACTTC. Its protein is CASSGRASGGYEQYF.

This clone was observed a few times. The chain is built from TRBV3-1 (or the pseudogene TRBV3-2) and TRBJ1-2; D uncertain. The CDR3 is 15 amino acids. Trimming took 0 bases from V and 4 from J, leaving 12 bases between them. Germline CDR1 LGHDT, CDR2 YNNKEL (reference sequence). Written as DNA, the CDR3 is TGTGCCAGCAGCCAAGATGTAGGCAGGTCCTATGGCTACACCTTC. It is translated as CASSQDVGRSYGYTF.

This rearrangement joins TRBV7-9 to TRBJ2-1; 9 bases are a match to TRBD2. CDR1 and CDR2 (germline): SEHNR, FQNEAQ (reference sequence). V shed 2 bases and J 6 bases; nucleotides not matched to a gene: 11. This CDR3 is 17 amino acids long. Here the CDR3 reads CASSLIGAGGPGNEQFF. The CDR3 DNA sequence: TGTGCCAGCAGCTTAATAGGTGCGGGAGGGCCCGGCAATGAGCAGTTCTTC.

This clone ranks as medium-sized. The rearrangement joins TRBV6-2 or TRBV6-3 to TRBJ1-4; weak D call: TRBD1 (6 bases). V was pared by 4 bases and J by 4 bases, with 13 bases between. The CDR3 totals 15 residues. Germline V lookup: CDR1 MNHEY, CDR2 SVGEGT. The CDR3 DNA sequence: TGTGCCAGCAGTTTATACGACAGGAATAATGAAAAACTGTTTTTT. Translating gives CASSLYDRNNEKLFF.

CDR3 in amino acids: CASSIGTGVNSPLHF. Written as DNA, the CDR3 is TGTGCCAGTAGTATCGGGACAGGGGTTAATTCACCCCTCCACTTT. The rearrangement uses TRBV19 and TRBJ1-6, with TRBD1 matching over 10 bases. V lost 3 bases and J lost 6; bases outside the gene matches: 2. The CDR3 is 15 residues long. Germline loops: CDR1 LNHDA, CDR2 SQIVND (reference sequence).

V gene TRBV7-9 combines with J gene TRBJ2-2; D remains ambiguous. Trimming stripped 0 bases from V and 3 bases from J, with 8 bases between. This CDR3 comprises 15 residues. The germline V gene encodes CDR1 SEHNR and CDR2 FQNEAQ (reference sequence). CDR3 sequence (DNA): TGTGCCAGCAGCTTAGCGGTGGCCGACACCGGGGAGCTGTTTTTT. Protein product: CASSLAVADTGELFF.

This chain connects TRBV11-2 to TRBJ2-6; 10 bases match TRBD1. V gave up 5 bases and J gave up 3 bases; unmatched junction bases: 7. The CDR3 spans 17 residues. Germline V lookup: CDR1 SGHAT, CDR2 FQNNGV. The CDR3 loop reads CASSTDRGLSGANVLTF. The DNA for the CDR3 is TGTGCCAGCAGCACCGACAGGGGGCTAAGTGGGGCCAACGTCCTGACTTTC. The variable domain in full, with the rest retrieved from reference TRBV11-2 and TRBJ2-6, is EAGVAQSPRYKIIEKRQSVAFWCNPISGHATLYWYQQILGQGPKLLIQFQNNGVVDDSQLPKDRFSAERLKGVDSTLKIQPAKLEDSAVYLCASSTDRGLSGANVLTFGAGSRLTVL.

CDR3 residues: CASRIQGNTEAFF. Here the CDR3 DNA reads TGTGCCAGCAGGATTCAGGGGAACACTGAAGCTTTCTTT. The J gene is TRBJ1-1, the V gene TRBV6-5, with D tentatively TRBD1 (5 bases). The ends were cut back, 6 bases at V and 1 base at J, with 9 bases in the middle. The length of the CDR3 is 13 residues. In germline, CDR1 is MNHEY, CDR2 SVGAGI.

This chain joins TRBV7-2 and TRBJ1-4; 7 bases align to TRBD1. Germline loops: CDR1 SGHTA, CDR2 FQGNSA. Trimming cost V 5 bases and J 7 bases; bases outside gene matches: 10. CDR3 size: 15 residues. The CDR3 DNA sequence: TGTGCCAGCAGCACCCGACAGGGTGTCGGTGAAAAACTGTTTTTT. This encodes CASSTRQGVGEKLFF.

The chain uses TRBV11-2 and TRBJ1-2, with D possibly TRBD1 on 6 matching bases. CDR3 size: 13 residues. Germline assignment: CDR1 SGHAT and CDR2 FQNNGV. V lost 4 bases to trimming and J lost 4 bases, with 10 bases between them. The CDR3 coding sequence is TGTGCCAGCAGCTCAGGGGTTGGCTATGGCTACACCTTC. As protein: CASSSGVGYGYTF. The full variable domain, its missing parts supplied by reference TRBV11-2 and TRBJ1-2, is EAGVAQSPRYKIIEKRQSVAFWCNPISGHATLYWYQQILGQGPKLLIQFQNNGVVDDSQLPKDRFSAERLKGVDSTLKIQPAKLEDSAVYLCASSSGVGYGYTFGSGTRLTVV.

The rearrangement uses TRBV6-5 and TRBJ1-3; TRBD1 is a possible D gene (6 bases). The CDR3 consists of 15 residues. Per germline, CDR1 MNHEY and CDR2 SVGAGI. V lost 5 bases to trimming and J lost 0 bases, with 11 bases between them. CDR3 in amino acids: CASSRDRTSGNTIYF. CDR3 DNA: TGTGCCAGCAGTCGTGACAGGACCTCTGGAAACACCATATATTTT.

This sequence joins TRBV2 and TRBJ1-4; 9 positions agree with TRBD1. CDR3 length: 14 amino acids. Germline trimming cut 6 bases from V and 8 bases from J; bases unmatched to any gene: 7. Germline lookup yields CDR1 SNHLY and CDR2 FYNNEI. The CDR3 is CASSPQGAREKLFF. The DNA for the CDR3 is TGTGCCAGCAGCCCACAGGGGGCTCGGGAAAAACTGTTTTTT.

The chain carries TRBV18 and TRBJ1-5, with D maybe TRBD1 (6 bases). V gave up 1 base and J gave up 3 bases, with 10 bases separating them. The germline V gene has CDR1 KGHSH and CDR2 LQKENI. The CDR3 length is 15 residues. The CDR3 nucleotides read TGTGCCAGCTCACCACAGGCAGGGGCCAATCAGCCCCAGCATTTT. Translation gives CASSPQAGANQPQHF.

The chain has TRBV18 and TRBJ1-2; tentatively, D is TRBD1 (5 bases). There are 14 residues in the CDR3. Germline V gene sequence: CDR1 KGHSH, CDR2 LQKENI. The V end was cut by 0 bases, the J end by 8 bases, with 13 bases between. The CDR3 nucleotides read TGTGCCAGCTCACCACCTGACAGACCCTACGGCTACACCTTC. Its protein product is CASSPPDRPYGYTF.

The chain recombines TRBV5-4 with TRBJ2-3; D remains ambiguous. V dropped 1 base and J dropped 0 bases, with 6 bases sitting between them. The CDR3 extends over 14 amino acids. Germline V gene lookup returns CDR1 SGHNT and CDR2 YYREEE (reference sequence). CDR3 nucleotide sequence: TGTGCCAGCAGCTTGTTTCAAAGCACAGATACGCAGTATTTT. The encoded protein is CASSLFQSTDTQYF.

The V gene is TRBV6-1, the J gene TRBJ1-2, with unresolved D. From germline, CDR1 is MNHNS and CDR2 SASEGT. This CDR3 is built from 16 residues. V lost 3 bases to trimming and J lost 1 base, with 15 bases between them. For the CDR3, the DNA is TGTGCCAGCAGTGAGGAGGGAAGCCTCTTTAACTATGGCTACACCTTC. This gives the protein CASSEEGSLFNYGYTF.